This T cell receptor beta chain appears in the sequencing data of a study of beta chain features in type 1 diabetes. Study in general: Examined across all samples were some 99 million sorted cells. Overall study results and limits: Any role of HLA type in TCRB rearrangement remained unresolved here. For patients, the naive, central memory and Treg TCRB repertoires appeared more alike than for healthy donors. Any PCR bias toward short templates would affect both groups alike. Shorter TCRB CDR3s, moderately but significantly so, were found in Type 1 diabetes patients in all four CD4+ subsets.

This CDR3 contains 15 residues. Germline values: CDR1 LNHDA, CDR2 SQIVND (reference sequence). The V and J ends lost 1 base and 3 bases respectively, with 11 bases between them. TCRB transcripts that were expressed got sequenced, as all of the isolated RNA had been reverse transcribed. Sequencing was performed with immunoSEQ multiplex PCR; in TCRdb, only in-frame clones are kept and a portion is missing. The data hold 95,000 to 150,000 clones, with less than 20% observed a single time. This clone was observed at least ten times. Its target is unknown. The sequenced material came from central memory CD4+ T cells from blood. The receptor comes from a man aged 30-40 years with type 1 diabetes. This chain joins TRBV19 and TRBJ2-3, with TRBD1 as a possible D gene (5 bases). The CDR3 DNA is TGTGCCAGTAGTATAGGGCAACAGGTAACAGATACGCAGTATTTT. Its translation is CASSIGQQVTDTQYF.